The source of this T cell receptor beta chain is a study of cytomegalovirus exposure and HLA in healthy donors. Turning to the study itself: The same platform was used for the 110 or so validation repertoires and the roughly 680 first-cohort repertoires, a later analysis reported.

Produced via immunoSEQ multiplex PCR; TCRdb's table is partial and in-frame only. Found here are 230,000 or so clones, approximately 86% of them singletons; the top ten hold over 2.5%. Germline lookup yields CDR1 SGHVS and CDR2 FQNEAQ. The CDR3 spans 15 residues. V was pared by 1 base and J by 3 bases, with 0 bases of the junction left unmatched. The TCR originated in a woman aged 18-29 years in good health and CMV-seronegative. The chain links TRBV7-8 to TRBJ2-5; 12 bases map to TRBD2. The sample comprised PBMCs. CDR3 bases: TGTGCCAGCAGCTTAGGGACTAGCGGGAAAGAGACCCAGTACTTC. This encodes CASSLGTSGKETQYF.